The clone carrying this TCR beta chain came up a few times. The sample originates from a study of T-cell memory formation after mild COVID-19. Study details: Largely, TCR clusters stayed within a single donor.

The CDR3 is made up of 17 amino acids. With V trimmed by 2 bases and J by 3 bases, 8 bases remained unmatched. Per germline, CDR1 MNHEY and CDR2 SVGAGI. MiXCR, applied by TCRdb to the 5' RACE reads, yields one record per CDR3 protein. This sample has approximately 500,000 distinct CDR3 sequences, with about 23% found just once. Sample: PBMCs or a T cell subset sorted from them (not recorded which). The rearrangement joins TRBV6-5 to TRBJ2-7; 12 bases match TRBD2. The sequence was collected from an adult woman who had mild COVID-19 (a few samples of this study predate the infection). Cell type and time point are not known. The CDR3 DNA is TGTGCCAGCAGTTACGACCTAGCGGGAGGGCCCGACTACGAGCAGTACTTC. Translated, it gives CASSYDLAGGPDYEQYF.